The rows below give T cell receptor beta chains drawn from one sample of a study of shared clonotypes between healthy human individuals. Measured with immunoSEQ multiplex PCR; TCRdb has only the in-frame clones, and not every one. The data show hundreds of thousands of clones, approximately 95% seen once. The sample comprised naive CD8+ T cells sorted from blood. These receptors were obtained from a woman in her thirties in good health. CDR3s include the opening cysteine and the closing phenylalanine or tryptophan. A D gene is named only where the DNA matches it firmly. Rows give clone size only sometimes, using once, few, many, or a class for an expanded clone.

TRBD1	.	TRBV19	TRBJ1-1	TGTGCCAGTAGTATAGCTGCCCGGACAGGGCGAGACACTGAAGCTTTCTTT	CASSIAARTGRDTEAFF
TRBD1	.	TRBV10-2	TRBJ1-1	TGCGCCAGCAGTGAGTCCCAGGGGGCGGATGAAGCTTTCTTT	CASSESQGADEAFF
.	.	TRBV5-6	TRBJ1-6	TGTGCCAGCAGCTTTACGACCGTCAATTCACCCCTCCACTTT	CASSFTTVNSPLHF
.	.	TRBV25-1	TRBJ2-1	TGTGCCAGCAGTGGCACAGTATACAATGAGCAGTTCTTC	CASSGTVYNEQFF
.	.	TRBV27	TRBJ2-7	TGTGCCAGCAGTTTACCCGGGACAGGCACGTCTAGCGGAATGCCCAACGAGCAGTACTTC	CASSLPGTGTSSGMPNEQYF
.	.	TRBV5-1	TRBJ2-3	TGCGCCAGCAGCCCCGGGACTTCCAGGATGGGAGATACGCAGTATTTT	CASSPGTSRMGDTQYF
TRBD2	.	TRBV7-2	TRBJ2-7	TGTGCCAGCAGCTTACCGCGGCGGGAGGGCCGTATCGAGCAGTACTTC	CASSLPRREGRIEQYF
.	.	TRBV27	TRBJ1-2	TGTGCCAGCAGCCAGGGACCCGGCCCGGACCTTGCCACCTTC	CASSQGPGPDLATF
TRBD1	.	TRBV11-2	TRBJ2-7	TGTGCCAGCAGCGAGAGGATTGGGACAGGTCCAGCCTACGAGCAGTACTTC	CASSERIGTGPAYEQYF
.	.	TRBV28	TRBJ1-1	TGTGCCAGCAGTTTACGGAGGGAAGCTTTCTTT	CASSLRREAFF
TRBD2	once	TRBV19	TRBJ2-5	TGTGCCAGTAGTATACTCGTGGGACTAGCGGGAGTTGAGACCCAGTACTTC	CASSILVGLAGVETQYF
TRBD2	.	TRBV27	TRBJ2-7	TGTGCCAGCAGTTTAGGCACGGGAGGGCCTTACGAGCAGTACTTC	CASSLGTGGPYEQYF